A selection of T cell receptor beta chains follows, all from one sample in a study of blood T cells in healthy people across ages. TCRdb processed the 5' RACE reads anew with MiXCR; each CDR3 protein has one entry. The sample yields some 780,000 distinct CDR3 sequences, approximately 53% seen once. Material: blood. The receptors come from a man in his forties in good health. CDR3s include the opening cysteine and the closing phenylalanine or tryptophan. A D gene is named only where the DNA matches it firmly. The size field is filled for only some rows; it gives once, few, many or a size class.

clone_size j_call v_call d_call cdr3_aa cdr3_nt
. TRBJ2-7 TRBV21-1 . CASSRGSGGYEQYF TGTGCCAGCAGCCGCGGGTCGGGTGGGTACGAGCAGTACTTC
. TRBJ2-3 TRBV2 . CASSELTTHSTDTQYF TGTGCCAGCAGTGAGTTAACCACACATAGCACAGATACGCAGTATTTT
. TRBJ2-3 TRBV20-1 . CSALGRGADTQYF TGCAGTGCTCTGGGCAGGGGCGCAGATACGCAGTATTTT
few TRBJ1-1 TRBV7-6 . CASSPLAENTEAFF TGTGCCAGCAGCCCACTCGCAGAGAACACTGAAGCTTTCTTT
few TRBJ2-7 TRBV7-9 TRBD1 CASSPFALLGTGRHEQYF TGTGCCAGCAGCCCATTCGCTTTACTCGGGACAGGGCGCCACGAGCAGTACTTC
. TRBJ1-5 TRBV10-3 . CAIRAEDNQPQHF TGTGCCATCAGGGCGGAGGACAATCAGCCCCAGCATTTT
. TRBJ2-1 TRBV11-2 TRBD1 CASSFASRGNEQFF TGTGCCAGCAGCTTCGCCTCCAGGGGGAATGAGCAGTTCTTC
. TRBJ1-1 TRBV7-9 . CASSLGRWQLNTGAFF TGTGCCAGCAGCTTAGGTCGATGGCAGTTGAACACTGGAGCTTTCTTT
. TRBJ2-5 TRBV20-1 . CSARDPKGGARETQYF TGCAGTGCTAGAGATCCTAAGGGGGGGGCGAGAGAGACCCAGTACTTC
. TRBJ2-3 TRBV6-5 . CASSYVASTDTQYF TGTGCCAGCAGTTATGTGGCTAGCACAGATACGCAGTATTTT
few TRBJ2-1 TRBV6-2/TRBV6-3 . CASRLGTAVEEQFF TGTGCCAGCAGACTAGGGACCGCAGTGGAAGAGCAGTTCTTC
few TRBJ1-2 TRBV28 . CASSLQAAGLGYTF TGTGCCAGCAGTTTACAGGCAGCAGGGTTAGGCTACACCTTC
. TRBJ2-1 TRBV4-2 TRBD1 CASTNPGQGAGEQFF TGTGCCAGCACTAATCCGGGACAGGGGGCGGGCGAGCAGTTCTTC
. TRBJ1-1 TRBV28 TRBD1 CASSLTGEDTEAFF TGTGCCAGCAGTTTGACAGGGGAGGACACTGAAGCTTTCTTT
. TRBJ2-1 TRBV7-9 TRBD2 CASRHDRTSGRGSSNEQFF TGTGCCAGCAGGCACGATAGGACTAGCGGAAGGGGTTCTAGCAATGAGCAGTTCTTC
few TRBJ2-3 TRBV27 . CASSPPGLVTDTQYF TGTGCCAGCAGTCCGCCGGGACTCGTGACAGATACGCAGTATTTT
. TRBJ2-1 TRBV9 . CASSAGLLQFF TGTGCCAGCAGCGCGGGCCTCCTTCAGTTCTTC
. TRBJ2-1 TRBV7-9 TRBD2 CASSPPIAGGPGNEQFF TGTGCCAGCAGCCCTCCCATAGCGGGAGGGCCTGGCAATGAGCAGTTCTTC
. TRBJ2-7 TRBV6-1 TRBD2 CASSEAMASGSHEQYF TGTGCCAGCAGTGAAGCGATGGCTAGCGGGAGCCACGAGCAGTACTTC
few TRBJ1-6 TRBV7-3 . CASSMDSNSPLHF TGTGCCAGCAGCATGGACAGTAATTCACCCCTCCACTTT
. TRBJ2-5 TRBV12-3/TRBV12-4 TRBD1 CASRTTGGRQETQYF TGTGCCAGCAGAACGACAGGGGGCCGCCAAGAGACCCAGTACTTC
. TRBJ2-2 TRBV12-3/TRBV12-4 . CASSQWRASGAGELFF TGTGCCAGCAGCCAGTGGCGAGCTTCAGGGGCCGGGGAGCTGTTTTTT
. TRBJ1-2 TRBV29-1 TRBD1 CSVEEQGVHGCTF TGCAGCGTTGAGGAACAGGGGGTCCATGGCTGCACCTTC
. TRBJ2-7 TRBV7-8 TRBD2 CASSQWTSGRYEQYF TGTGCCAGCAGCCAATGGACTAGCGGGAGATACGAGCAGTACTTC
. TRBJ2-7 TRBV28 . CASKTQGEAQYF TGTGCCAGCAAGACTCAGGGAGAGGCCCAGTACTTC
. TRBJ2-5 TRBV20-1 TRBD2 CSARLAGGPIIQETQYF TGCAGTGCCCGACTAGCGGGAGGGCCGATAATCCAAGAGACCCAGTACTTC
. TRBJ2-7 TRBV28 TRBD2 CASSPLGLADYEQYF TGTGCCAGCAGTCCCCTTGGACTAGCGGACTACGAGCAGTACTTC
. TRBJ1-1 TRBV12-3/TRBV12-4 . CASSSTGRGTEAFF TGTGCCAGCAGCTCAACAGGGAGGGGAACTGAAGCTTTCTTT
once TRBJ2-5 TRBV6-2/TRBV6-3 TRBD2 CASSYLLSGRINNEQYF TGTGCCAGCAGTTACCTCCTAAGCGGGAGGATCAACAATGAGCAGTACTTC
once TRBJ2-1 TRBV6-2/TRBV6-3 TRBD2 CASSQLAGSEQFF TGTGCCAGCAGCCAACTAGCGGGGAGTGAGCAGTTCTTC
. TRBJ2-4 TRBV29-1 TRBD2 CSVEKGTSGGFQYF TGCAGCGTTGAAAAGGGGACTAGCGGGGGGTTTCAGTACTTC
. TRBJ2-1 TRBV29-1 . CSVERGREWFF TGCAGCGTTGAAAGGGGGAGGGAGTGGTTCTTC
. TRBJ2-1 TRBV9 . CASSVTDTPQFF TGTGCCAGCAGCGTGACGGACACCCCCCAGTTCTTC
. TRBJ2-6 TRBV2 . CASSVESSGANVLTF TGTGCCAGCAGTGTGGAGAGCTCTGGGGCCAACGTCCTGACTTTC
. TRBJ1-5 TRBV11-1 . CASSSHPGQPQHF TGTGCCAGCAGCTCCCACCCGGGGCAGCCCCAGCATTTT
. TRBJ2-5 TRBV20-1 . CSAPRDPAMQETQYF TGCAGTGCTCCCCGAGACCCCGCAATGCAAGAGACCCAGTACTTC
few TRBJ2-3 TRBV10-3 TRBD2 CATTSISGGPTDTQYF TGTGCCACCACGAGCATTAGCGGGGGACCCACAGATACGCAGTATTTT
. TRBJ2-5 TRBV20-1 . CSARNPGQETQYF TGCAGTGCTAGAAATCCAGGGCAAGAGACCCAGTACTTC
. TRBJ2-7 TRBV6-5 . CASSYTAQPSYYEQYF TGTGCCAGCAGCTACACCGCCCAACCCTCCTACTACGAGCAGTACTTC
. TRBJ1-2 TRBV3-1 . CASSQGQQRIYGYTF TGTGCCAGCAGCCAAGGACAGCAAAGAATCTATGGCTACACCTTC
. TRBJ2-1 TRBV29-1 TRBD2 CSADRRGAPNEQFF TGCAGCGCTGATCGGCGGGGGGCTCCCAATGAGCAGTTCTTC
. TRBJ2-5 TRBV20-1 TRBD2 CSAHARTSPWEEQDF TGCAGTGCTCACGCACGGACTAGCCCCTGGGAAGAGCAGGACTTC
. TRBJ2-4 TRBV10-3 . CAISAYGDKNIQYF TGTGCCATCAGTGCGTACGGGGACAAAAACATTCAGTACTTC
. TRBJ2-1 TRBV5-1 TRBD1 CASSPGDRGPYNEQFF TGCGCCAGCAGCCCAGGGGACAGGGGACCCTACAATGAGCAGTTCTTC
. TRBJ2-1 TRBV20-1 TRBD2 CSAVRLAGNNEQFF TGCAGTGCAGTAAGGCTAGCGGGTAACAATGAGCAGTTCTTC
few TRBJ2-7 TRBV12-5 TRBD1 CASGQGPLEQYF TGTGCCAGTGGACAGGGGCCCTTGGAGCAGTACTTC
. TRBJ2-5 TRBV7-9 . CASSGGQHQETQYF TGTGCCAGCAGCGGCGGACAGCATCAAGAGACCCAGTACTTC
few TRBJ2-7 TRBV7-2 . CASSRVIGASYEQYF TGTGCCAGCAGCCGTGTAATTGGAGCCTCCTACGAGCAGTACTTC
. TRBJ2-5 TRBV6-6 . CASSYSGSQETQYF TGTGCCAGCAGTTACTCGGGGTCACAAGAGACCCAGTACTTC
. TRBJ2-3 TRBV28 . CASSFRRAPSTDTQYF TGTGCCAGCAGTTTCAGAAGAGCGCCTAGCACAGATACGCAGTATTTT
. TRBJ2-1 TRBV4-1 TRBD1 CASSQFRQGSIRTYNEQFF TGCGCCAGCAGCCAATTCCGACAGGGGAGCATCCGTACCTACAATGAGCAGTTCTTC
. TRBJ2-3 TRBV10-3 . CAIRGDGGETDTQYF TGTGCCATCAGAGGAGACGGGGGCGAAACAGATACGCAGTATTTT
. TRBJ2-6 TRBV7-2 TRBD1 CASGWTGGANVLTF TGTGCCAGCGGGTGGACAGGTGGGGCCAACGTCCTGACTTTC
. TRBJ2-7 TRBV20-1 . CSATPGDYEQYF TGCAGTGCTACCCCGGGGGATTACGAGCAGTACTTC
. TRBJ2-5 TRBV5-1 TRBD1 CASSLATGATTVTQYF TGCGCCAGCAGCTTGGCGACAGGGGCAACAACAGTGACCCAGTACTTC
few TRBJ2-7 TRBV4-2 TRBD2 CASSQTLAENYEQYF TGTGCCAGCAGCCAAACACTAGCGGAAAACTACGAGCAGTACTTC
few TRBJ2-1 TRBV29-1 TRBD2 CSVELLGLAGAGREQFF TGCAGCGTTGAATTATTAGGGCTAGCGGGGGCAGGTCGTGAGCAGTTCTTC
. TRBJ2-2 TRBV4-2 TRBD1 CAGSQEFGTGYLHTGELFF TGTGCCGGCAGCCAAGAATTCGGGACAGGTTACCTTCACACCGGGGAGCTGTTTTTT
. TRBJ1-2 TRBV3-1 . CASSQEAAVGGYTF TGTGCCAGCAGCCAAGAAGCCGCTGTGGGAGGCTACACCTTC
medium-sized TRBJ2-1 TRBV28 TRBD2 CASSPLGLAFNEQFF TGTGCCAGCAGTCCGTTGGGACTAGCCTTTAATGAGCAGTTCTTC